The 10 T cell receptor beta chains given below trace back to one sample, sequenced in a study of regulatory T cells in long-lasting Graves disease. Construction of the TCR beta libraries employed iRepertoire HTBI primers in conjunction with Arm-PCR of CDR3 regions. One entry per CDR3 protein, called by TCRdb with MiXCR from the multiplex PCR reads. Of a few hundred thousand distinct CDR3 sequences in the sample, more than 20% were seen once. The time point here: persistent/refractory GD, antithyroid drugs over 5 years with positive TRAb. RNA isolated from PBMCs was used to make the TCR library. The sample in question was peripheral blood mononuclear cells (PBMCs), obtained when the disease was refractory, from a patient treated with antithyroid drugs. These receptors were obtained from a woman in her thirties or forties with Graves disease.

This clonotype was found a few times. This chain joins TRBV27 and TRBJ2-2; D call uncertain. Germline CDR1 and CDR2: MNHEY and SMNVEV (reference sequence). The length of the CDR3 is 14 residues. V was pared by 5 bases and J by 5 bases, with 12 bases between. The CDR3 DNA follows: TGTGCCAGCAGTAGGCTCCCTAGGACCGGGGAGCTGTTTTTT. Translated: CASSRLPRTGELFF.

The chain uses TRBV28 and TRBJ1-4; D is unclear. Germline CDR1 MDHEN, CDR2 SYDVKM. The CDR3 runs to 14 residues. V lost 5 bases, J lost 8 bases, and 15 bases lay in between. CDR3: CASSPITHGEKLFF. CDR3 in DNA: TGTGCCAGCAGTCCAATTACCCACGGAGAAAAACTGTTTTTT. Combining the CDR3 with reference TRBV28 and TRBJ1-4 gives the whole variable domain DVKVTQSSRYLVKRTGEKVFLECVQDMDHENMFWYRQDPGLGLRLIYFSYDVKMKEKGDIPEGYSVSREKKERFSLILESASTNQTSMYLCASSPITHGEKLFFGSGTQLSVL.

This clonotype was picked up a small number of times. This rearrangement joins TRBV5-1 to TRBJ1-5; D is unclear. Between the trimmed V and J ends, which lost 0 bases and 4 bases, there was a span of 8 bases. The CDR3 sequence is 14 residues long. Germline values: CDR1 SGHRS, CDR2 YFSETQ. CDR3 nucleotide sequence: TGCGCCAGCAGCTTGGGCACAGCAAATCAGCCCCAGCATTTT. It codes for CASSLGTANQPQHF.

This clonotype has ten or more counts. The chain's CDR3 is CASSYGTETGELFF. CDR3 in DNA: TGTGCCAGCAGTTACGGAACCGAGACCGGGGAGCTGTTTTTT. The chain joins TRBV6-5 to TRBJ2-2; D is uncertain. V was cut by 2 bases and J by 5 bases, with 9 bases left in between. The CDR3 sequence is 14 residues long. CDR1 MNHEY and CDR2 SVGAGI come from the germline V gene.

The table lists this clonotype with many counts. V and J are TRBV2 and TRBJ1-5, with 9 bases matching TRBD1. Trimming at V came to 6 bases and at J to 4 bases, leaving 1 base not matched to a gene. In germline, CDR1 is SNHLY, CDR2 FYNNEI. The CDR3 sequence is 13 residues long. Written as DNA, the CDR3 is TGTGCCAGCAGCGGGACAGGGAATCAGCCCCAGCATTTT. Translating gives CASSGTGNQPQHF.

The J gene is TRBJ1-1, the V gene TRBV18; D possibly corresponds to TRBD1 (6 bases). Germline assignment: CDR1 KGHSH and CDR2 LQKENI. The CDR3 totals 15 residues. V was cut by 4 bases and J by 1 base, with 13 bases left in between. In DNA form, the CDR3 reads TGTGCCAGCTCACTGGGGAGGGGGACGAACACTGAAGCTTTCTTT. Protein: CASSLGRGTNTEAFF.

This clonotype was observed at least ten times. The chain couples TRBV7-8 to TRBJ2-7, with 13 bases identical to TRBD2. Germline trimming cut 6 bases from V and 0 bases from J; bases unmatched to any gene: 8. Germline V CDR1 and CDR2: SGHVS, FQNEAQ. The CDR3 covers 17 residues. CDR3 residues: CASSRGTSGTTSYEQYF. CDR3 DNA sequence: TGTGCCAGCAGTCGGGGGACTAGCGGGACCACCTCCTACGAGCAGTACTTC.

In its sample, this clonotype was seen many times. The V gene is TRBV24-1, the J gene TRBJ2-2, with D unresolved. Germline CDR1 KGHDR, CDR2 SFDVKD. V was shortened by 5 bases and J by 8 bases, with 17 bases between the two germline ends. CDR3 length equals 15 residues. In DNA, the CDR3 is TGTGCCACCAGTGCGGGCCTGACCGAATGGGGGGAGCTGTTTTTT. Translation: CATSAGLTEWGELFF.

Worth noting for this clonotype: With a much larger clone just one base away, this may be a read error. The genes are TRBV11-2 and TRBJ2-1; 7 nucleotides match TRBD2. The DNA end is more similar to TRBJ2-5, so the J call may be wrong. CDR1 is SGHAT and CDR2 is FQNNGV in the germline V gene. CDR3 size: 17 residues. The CDR3 here is CASSFGASGFRSETQYF. In DNA, the CDR3 is TGTGCCAGCAGCTTCGGGGCTAGCGGCTTTCGGTCAGAGACCCAGTACTTC.

This sequence joins TRBV2 and TRBJ2-2; possible D gene TRBD2, 6 bases. The V gene lost 6 bases and the J gene lost 2 bases, with 16 bases spanning the gap. This CDR3 region has 16 residues. The germline V gene has CDR1 SNHLY and CDR2 FYNNEI. CDR3 DNA sequence: TGTGCCAGCAGCTCGAGGTGGGGGGACAACACCGGGGAGCTGTTTTTT. It translates to CASSSRWGDNTGELFF.